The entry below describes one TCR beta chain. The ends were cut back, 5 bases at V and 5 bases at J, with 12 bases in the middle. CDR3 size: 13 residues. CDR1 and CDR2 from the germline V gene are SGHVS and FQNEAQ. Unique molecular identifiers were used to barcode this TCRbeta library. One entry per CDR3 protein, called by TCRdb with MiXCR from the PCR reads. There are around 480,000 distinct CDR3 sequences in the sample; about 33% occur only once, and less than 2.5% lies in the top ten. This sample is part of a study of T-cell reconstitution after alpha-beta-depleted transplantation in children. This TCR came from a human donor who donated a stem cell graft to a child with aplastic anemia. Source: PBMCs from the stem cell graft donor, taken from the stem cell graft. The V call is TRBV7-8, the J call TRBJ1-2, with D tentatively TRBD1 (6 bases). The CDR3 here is CASSTGQMYGYTF. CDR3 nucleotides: TGTGCCAGCAGCACCGGACAGATGTATGGCTACACCTTC.